Below are 24 T cell receptor beta chains sequenced from a single sample in a study of T cells after yellow fever vaccination. TCRdb reanalysed the 5' RACE reads using MiXCR and keeps one entry per CDR3 protein. The data show about 550,000 distinct CDR3 sequences, with less than 20% seen just once and about 13% held by the top ten. This specimen consisted of PBMCs, obtained 15 days after the yellow fever booster vaccination. These receptor sequences come from a man aged 25 to 40 who received the YFV17D yellow fever vaccine.

This chain links TRBV19 with TRBJ2-3; D gene ambiguous. Trimming stripped 10 bases from V and 2 bases from J, with 13 bases between. The CDR3 totals 13 residues. The V gene's germline CDR1 is LNHDA and CDR2 SQIVND (reference sequence). CDR3 sequence: CATKIRDTDTQYF. The CDR3 DNA sequence: TGTGCCACTAAAATCCGCGACACAGATACGCAGTATTTT.

The chain employs TRBV7-2 and TRBJ1-5, with TRBD1 matching over 10 bases. Germline V CDR1 and CDR2: SGHTA, FQGNSA. There are 15 residues in the CDR3. The junction had 7 bases not matched to a gene; V was cut back by 5 bases and J by 6 bases. The CDR3 reads CASSEGQGRFQPQHF. CDR3 nucleotides: TGTGCCAGCAGCGAGGGACAGGGGCGGTTTCAGCCCCAGCATTTT.

The chain is built from TRBV5-1 and TRBJ2-3; a possible D gene is TRBD2 (5 bases). Germline values: CDR1 SGHRS, CDR2 YFSETQ. V lost 2 bases to trimming and J lost 3 bases, with 10 bases between them. This CDR3 has 14 residues. CDR3: CASSFIGDTDTQYF. The CDR3 nucleotides are TGCGCCAGCAGCTTCATCGGGGATACAGATACGCAGTATTTT.

The chain recombines TRBV20-1 with TRBJ2-1, with a tentative D call TRBD1 (6 bases). The germline V gene encodes CDR1 DFQATT and CDR2 SNEGSKA (reference sequence). The V and J ends lost 5 bases and 9 bases respectively, with 17 bases between them. The CDR3 length is 13 residues. The CDR3 protein is CSAVPLQGVEQFF. The CDR3 coding sequence is TGCAGTGCTGTCCCCTTACAGGGAGTTGAGCAGTTCTTC.

The chain links TRBV20-1 to TRBJ1-1; unclear D gene. The germline gives CDR1 DFQATT, CDR2 SNEGSKA (reference sequence). Trimming took 6 bases from V and 0 from J, leaving 14 bases between them. This CDR3 comprises 14 residues. The CDR3 sequence is CSAEPQQMNTEAFF. The CDR3 DNA reads TGCAGTGCAGAGCCACAACAGATGAACACTGAAGCTTTCTTT.

This clonotype turned up a few times. V usage is TRBV5-1 and J usage is TRBJ2-1; D perhaps matches TRBD2 (6 bases). The CDR3 runs 14 residues. Germline CDR1 reads SGHRS; CDR2 reads YFSETQ. The V end was cut by 6 bases, the J end by 1 base, with 11 bases between. CDR3 in amino acids: CASTRGDSYNEQFF. The CDR3 coding sequence is TGCGCCAGCACCCGCGGGGATTCCTACAATGAGCAGTTCTTC.

The rearrangement joins TRBV6-5 to TRBJ2-1; possible D gene TRBD2, 5 bases. The CDR3 covers 17 residues. V dropped 0 bases and J dropped 1 base, with 13 bases sitting between them. Germline V gene sequence: CDR1 MNHEY, CDR2 SVGAGI. The CDR3 reads CASSYSSSSGSYNEQFF. DNA for the CDR3: TGTGCCAGCAGTTACTCGAGTTCCAGCGGTTCCTACAATGAGCAGTTCTTC.

J is TRBJ2-7 and V is TRBV4-1, with 8 bases lining up with TRBD2. V was clipped by 4 bases and J by 7 bases; unmatched bases: 6. CDR1 is MGHRA, CDR2 YSYEKL, per germline. There are 13 residues in the CDR3. The CDR3 DNA is TGCGCCAGCAGCCGAGGGACTAGTGGGGAGCAGTACTTC. Protein: CASSRGTSGEQYF.

To note about this clonotype: A single base separates this from a much larger clone, so it may be a read error. The chain joins TRBV12-3 or TRBV12-4 to TRBJ2-1; D ambiguous. V gave up 6 bases and J gave up 3 bases, with 9 bases separating them. This CDR3 has 13 amino acids. For the CDR3, the DNA is TGTGCCAGCAGCACTACCAGCTACAATGAGCAGTTCTTC. It encodes CASSTTSYNEQFF.

Only one count was recorded for this clonotype. The CDR3 carries no conserved terminal phenylalanine or tryptophan, so it likely arises from a read error. The chain uses TRBV29-1 and TRBJ2-3, with a tentative D call TRBD2 (6 bases). This CDR3 has 14 amino acids. Trimming stripped 3 bases from V and 4 bases from J, with 14 bases between. CDR1 SQVTM and CDR2 ANQGSEA come from the germline V gene. CDR3 in DNA: TGCAGCGTTGATGGAGGGATAATCGCAGATACGCAGTATTCT. Translating gives CSVDGGIIADTQYS.

CDR3 sequence reads: CASSFMGNDGYTF. The CDR3 DNA is TGTGCCAGCAGTTTTATGGGGAATGATGGCTACACCTTC. The V call is TRBV12-3 or TRBV12-4, the J call TRBJ1-2; D is undetermined. The CDR3 covers 13 residues. The V end was cut by 3 bases, the J end by 6 bases, with 11 bases between.

This clonotype was seen only a few times. As DNA, the CDR3 is TGTGCCACGCACCGGGACAGGGTCTCTGGGGCCAACGTCCTGACTTTC. The encoded protein is CATHRDRVSGANVLTF. V is TRBV6-1 and J is TRBJ2-6; TRBD1 aligns across 9 bases. This CDR3 contains 16 residues. CDR1 is MNHNS, CDR2 SASEGT, per germline. The V segment lost 10 bases and the J segment 0 bases; nucleotides outside the gene matches: 7.

This clonotype was counted a few times. This sequence joins TRBV29-1 and TRBJ2-4; TRBD1 agrees at 9 bases. The germline CDR1 and CDR2 sequences are SQVTM and ANQGSEA. This CDR3 region has 14 residues. Losses at the gene ends were 5 bases for V and 3 bases for J; bases not matched to a gene: 5. CDR3 sequence reads: CSVLQGADKNIQYF. CDR3 coding DNA: TGCAGCGTTTTACAGGGGGCAGACAAAAACATTCAGTACTTC. The complete variable domain, with remaining parts taken from reference TRBV29-1 and TRBJ2-4, reads SAVISQKPSRDICQRGTSLTIQCQVDSQVTMMFWYRQQPGQSLTLIATANQGSEATYESGFVIDKFPISRPNLTFSTLTVSNMSPEDSSIYLCSVLQGADKNIQYFGAGTRLSVL.

This chain links TRBV3-1 with TRBJ1-5; no firm D call. The ends were cut back, 4 bases at V and 0 bases at J, with 10 bases in the middle. Germline V gene sequence: CDR1 LGHDT, CDR2 YNNKEL (reference sequence). The CDR3 contains 15 residues. The CDR3 is CASSLGRYSNQPQHF. The CDR3 coding sequence is TGTGCCAGCAGCCTAGGACGGTATAGCAATCAGCCCCAGCATTTT.

V is TRBV7-2 and J is TRBJ2-1; 10 bases map to TRBD2. Germline CDR1 SGHTA, CDR2 FQGNSA. The CDR3 is 17 amino acids. Trimming took 5 bases from V and 3 from J; bases not matched to a gene: 10. CDR3 sequence (DNA): TGTGCCAGCAGCCTGCGAGCGGGAGGGAGGTACTACAATGAGCAGTTCTTC. Encoded protein: CASSLRAGGRYYNEQFF.

The chain has TRBV5-1 and TRBJ2-1, with 9 bases aligning to TRBD2. With 4 bases clipped from V and 8 bases from J, the junction kept 13 bases outside the gene matches. This CDR3 is 16 amino acids long. The germline V gene has CDR1 SGHRS and CDR2 YFSETQ. The CDR3 spells CASSLLAGRGDDEQFF. CDR3 nucleotides: TGCGCCAGCAGCCTCCTAGCGGGGCGGGGCGACGATGAGCAGTTCTTC.

The CDR3 spells CSADRWGGTGELFF. CDR3 in DNA: TGCAGTGCTGATCGGTGGGGTGGCACCGGGGAGCTGTTTTTT. The rearrangement uses TRBV20-1 and TRBJ2-2; D gene ambiguous. The CDR3 length is 14 residues. Trimming stripped 5 bases from V and 4 bases from J, with 14 bases between. Germline CDR1 is DFQATT and CDR2 is SNEGSKA (reference sequence).

This clonotype was detected a few times. This chain links TRBV7-9 with TRBJ2-5; 7 positions match TRBD1. CDR1 and CDR2 (germline): SEHNR, FQNEAQ (reference sequence). The length of the CDR3 is 15 residues. Unmatched junction bases numbered 6, after V lost 5 bases and J lost 0 bases. CDR3 loop: CASSHVRGYQETQYF. The DNA of the CDR3 is TGTGCCAGCAGCCACGTCAGGGGGTACCAAGAGACCCAGTACTTC. Variable domain in full (rest from reference TRBV7-9 and TRBJ2-5): DTGVSQNPRHKITKRGQNVTFRCDPISEHNRLYWYRQTLGQGPEFLTYFQNEAQLEKSRLLSDRFSAERPKGSFSTLEIQRTEQGDSAMYLCASSHVRGYQETQYFGPGTRLLVL.

This clonotype was seen a handful of times. The V and J genes are TRBV7-8 and TRBJ2-7, with 10 bases that match TRBD2. The ends lost 3 bases at V and 5 bases at J; junction bases unmatched: 7. CDR3 length: 15 residues. CDR1 is SGHVS, CDR2 FQNEAQ, per germline. CDR3 sequence reads: CASSFRSGRDNEQYF. CDR3 sequence (DNA): TGTGCCAGCAGCTTCCGGAGCGGGAGGGATAACGAGCAGTACTTC.

The V and J genes are TRBV7-9 and TRBJ1-5; D call uncertain. The CDR3 length is 14 residues. CDR1 is SEHNR and CDR2 is FQNEAQ in the germline V gene (reference sequence). The V and J ends lost 6 bases and 1 base respectively, with 10 bases between them. The DNA for the CDR3 is TGTGCCAGCAGTGAGGTGGGGAGCAATCAGCCCCAGCATTTT. Its translation is CASSEVGSNQPQHF.

The rearrangement joins TRBV7-2 to TRBJ2-5; TRBD2 aligns across 7 bases. CDR1 and CDR2 from the germline V gene are SGHTA and FQGNSA. The junction had 11 bases not matched to a gene; V was cut back by 2 bases and J by 5 bases. The CDR3 sequence is 16 residues long. CDR3 bases: TGTGCCAGCAGCTTAAGTTATACCCCCGGGGGGGAGACCCAGTACTTC. Its protein is CASSLSYTPGGETQYF.

The chain has TRBV24-1 and TRBJ2-1, with 7 bases lining up with TRBD1. The CDR3 has 13 residues. Unmatched junction bases numbered 2, after V lost 5 bases and J lost 5 bases. From germline, CDR1 is KGHDR and CDR2 SFDVKD. CDR3 protein: CATSVGQNNEQFF. The DNA of the CDR3 is TGTGCCACCAGTGTGGGACAGAACAATGAGCAGTTCTTC.

J is TRBJ1-1 and V is TRBV12-3 or TRBV12-4, with a tentative D call TRBD1 (5 bases). This CDR3 contains 14 residues. V was clipped by 3 bases and J by 5 bases, with 13 bases between them. The CDR3 region has the DNA TGTGCCAGCAGTTTCACAAGGGAGGGGACTGAAGCTTTCTTT. Protein: CASSFTREGTEAFF.

The chain has TRBV7-2 and TRBJ2-7; 9 bases map to TRBD2. The J segment lost 3 bases and the V segment lost 1 base, leaving 10 bases of the junction unmatched. The germline gives CDR1 SGHTA, CDR2 FQGNSA. This CDR3 spans 17 amino acids. The DNA for the CDR3 is TGTGCCAGCAGCTTAGGGACTAGCGTAACGCCTATCTACGAGCAGTACTTC. Translation: CASSLGTSVTPIYEQYF. Looking up the rest from reference TRBV7-2 and TRBJ2-7 gives the full variable domain: GAGVSQSPSNKVTEKGKDVELRCDPISGHTALYWYRQSLGQGLEFLIYFQGNSAPDKSGLPSDRFSAERTGGSVSTLTIQRTQQEDSAVYLCASSLGTSVTPIYEQYFGPGTRLTVT.